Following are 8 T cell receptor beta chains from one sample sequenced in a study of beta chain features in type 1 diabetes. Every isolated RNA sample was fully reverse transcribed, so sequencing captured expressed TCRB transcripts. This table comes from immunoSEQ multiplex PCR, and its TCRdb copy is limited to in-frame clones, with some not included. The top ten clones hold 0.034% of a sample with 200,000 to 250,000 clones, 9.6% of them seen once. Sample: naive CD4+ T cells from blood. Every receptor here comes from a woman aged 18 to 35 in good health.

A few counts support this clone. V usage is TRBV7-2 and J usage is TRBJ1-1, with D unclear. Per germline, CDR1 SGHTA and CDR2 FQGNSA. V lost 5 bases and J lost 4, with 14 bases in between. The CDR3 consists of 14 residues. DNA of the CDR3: TGTGCCAGCAGCGATCGGGGAGGACCCACTGAAGCTTTCTTT. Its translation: CASSDRGGPTEAFF.

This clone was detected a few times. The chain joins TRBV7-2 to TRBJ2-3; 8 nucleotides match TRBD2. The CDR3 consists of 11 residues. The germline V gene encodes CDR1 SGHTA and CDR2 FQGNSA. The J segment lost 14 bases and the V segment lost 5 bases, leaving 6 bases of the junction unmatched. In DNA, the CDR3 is TGTGCCAGCAGCCAAGCGGGGGCACTGTATTTT. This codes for CASSQAGALYF.

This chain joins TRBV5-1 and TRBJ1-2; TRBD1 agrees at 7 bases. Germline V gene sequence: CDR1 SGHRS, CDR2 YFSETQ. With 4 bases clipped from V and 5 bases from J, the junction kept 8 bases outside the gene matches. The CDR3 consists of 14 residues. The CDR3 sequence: CASSRQGTWYGYTF. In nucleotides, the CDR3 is TGCGCCAGCAGCAGACAGGGAACTTGGTATGGCTACACCTTC.

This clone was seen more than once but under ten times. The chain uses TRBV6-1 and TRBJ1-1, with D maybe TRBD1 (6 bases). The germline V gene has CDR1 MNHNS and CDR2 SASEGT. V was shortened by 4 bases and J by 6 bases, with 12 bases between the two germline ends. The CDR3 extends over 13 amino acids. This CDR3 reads CASSVNRAAEAFF. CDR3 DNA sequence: TGTGCCAGCAGTGTTAACAGGGCCGCTGAAGCTTTCTTT.

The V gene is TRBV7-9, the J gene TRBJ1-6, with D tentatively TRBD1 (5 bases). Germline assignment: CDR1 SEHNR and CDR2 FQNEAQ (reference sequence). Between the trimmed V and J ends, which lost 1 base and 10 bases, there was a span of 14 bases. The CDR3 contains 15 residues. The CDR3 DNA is TGTGCCAGCAGCTTAGATGGGGGGACGGGATCACCCCTCCACTTT. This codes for CASSLDGGTGSPLHF. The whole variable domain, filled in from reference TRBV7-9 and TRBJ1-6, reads DTGVSQNPRHKITKRGQNVTFRCDPISEHNRLYWYRQTLGQGPEFLTYFQNEAQLEKSRLLSDRFSAERPKGSFSTLEIQRTEQGDSAMYLCASSLDGGTGSPLHFGNGTRLTVT.

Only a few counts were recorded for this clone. In DNA form, the CDR3 reads TGTGCCAGCAGCTTAGAATCGGCAGGGCTAAATGAGCAGTTCTTC. Residues: CASSLESAGLNEQFF. The V call is TRBV7-9, the J call TRBJ2-1; possible D gene TRBD1, 5 bases. The germline V gene encodes CDR1 SEHNR and CDR2 FQNEAQ (reference sequence). The CDR3 is 15 amino acids. V lost 1 base and J lost 7, with 14 bases in between.

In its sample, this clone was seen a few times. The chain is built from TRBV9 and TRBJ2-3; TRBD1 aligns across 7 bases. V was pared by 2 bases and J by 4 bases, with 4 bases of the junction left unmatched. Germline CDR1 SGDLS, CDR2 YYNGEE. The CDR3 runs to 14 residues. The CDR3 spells CASSVRTGSDTQYF. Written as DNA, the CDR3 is TGTGCCAGCAGCGTTCGGACAGGTTCAGATACGCAGTATTTT. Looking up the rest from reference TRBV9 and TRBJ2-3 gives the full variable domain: DSGVTQTPKHLITATGQRVTLRCSPRSGDLSVYWYQQSLDQGLQFLIQYYNGEERAKGNILERFSAQQFPDLHSELNLSSLELGDSALYFCASSVRTGSDTQYFGPGTRLTVL.

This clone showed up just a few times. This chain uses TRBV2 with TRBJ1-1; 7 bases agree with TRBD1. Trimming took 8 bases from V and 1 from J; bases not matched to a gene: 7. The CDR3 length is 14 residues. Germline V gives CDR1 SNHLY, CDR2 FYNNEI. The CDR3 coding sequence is TGTGCCAGCGGAACAGGGGACAGGAACACTGAAGCTTTCTTT. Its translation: CASGTGDRNTEAFF.